This TCR beta chain came from a study of blood T cell repertoires in COVID-19. Study background: Some COVID-19 samples were acute and others convalescent; all came from the United States, Italy and Spain. Sources were T cells, B-cell-depleted T cells, or PBMCs; the material itself was cDNA or gDNA.

Per the study methods: By means of reference gene primer amplification, nucleated cell counts were estimated. TCRdb's copy holds only in-frame clones and misses some; the assay was immunoSEQ multiplex PCR. V, J and clone size were drawn from that table, and D and trimming were deduced from the DNA. The sample lists approximately 25,000 clones, 82% occurring once. V gave up 3 bases and J gave up 0 bases; unmatched junction bases: 3. The CDR3 is made up of 15 amino acids. The chain couples TRBV5-3 to TRBJ2-3; 8 nucleotides agree with TRBD2. TRBV5-3 qualifies as an ORF whose function is uncertain. The TCR was taken from a human donor in a cohort sampled during active COVID-19. Sequencing was done on a sample of peripheral blood. The CDR3 nucleotides read TGTGCCAGAAGCTGCTCGGGGGGGAGCACAGATACGCAGTATTTT. The encoded protein is CARSCSGGSTDTQYF.